A selection of T cell receptor beta chains follows, all from one sample in a study of T-cell reconstitution after alpha-beta-depleted transplantation in children. MiXCR, run by TCRdb on the PCR reads, gives a single entry per CDR3 protein. The table lists 250,000 to 300,000 distinct CDR3 sequences, roughly 12% of them singletons, with 23% in the top ten. This sample comprised peripheral blood, obtained 180 days after TCRalphabeta/CD19-depleted stem cell transplant. The source of these receptors is a male patient between 2 and 10 years old who had a stem cell transplant for chronic granulomatous disease, so the T cells may come from the graft donor. The CDR3 runs from the conserved cysteine through the conserved F or W. D genes are given only for firm matches. Clone size is not always given. Where it is, it says once, few, many or a class for expanded clones.

size: many
J: TRBJ1-2
D: .
V: TRBV12-3/TRBV12-4
CDR3: CASSRLWGYTF
DNA: TGTGCCAGCAGCCGCCTTTGGGGCTACACCTTC

size: many
J: TRBJ2-5
D: .
V: TRBV5-1
CDR3: CASSLNQETQYF
DNA: TGCGCCAGCAGCTTGAACCAAGAGACCCAGTACTTC

size: .
J: TRBJ2-1
D: .
V: TRBV12-3/TRBV12-4
CDR3: CASSPWGRWWGEQFF
DNA: TGTGCCAGCAGTCCTTGGGGCAGGTGGTGGGGGGAGCAGTTCTTC

size: many
J: TRBJ2-2
D: .
V: TRBV4-1
CDR3: CASSQDPSGELFF
DNA: TGCGCCAGCAGCCAAGATCCCAGCGGGGAGCTGTTTTTT

size: many
J: TRBJ2-7
D: TRBD1
V: TRBV6-5
CDR3: CASRLYRGPYEQYF
DNA: TGTGCCAGCAGATTATACAGGGGTCCCTACGAGCAGTACTTC

size: many
J: TRBJ2-1
D: .
V: TRBV12-3/TRBV12-4
CDR3: CASNQIGEQFF
DNA: TGTGCCAGCAATCAAATTGGTGAGCAGTTCTTC

size: many
J: TRBJ2-7
D: TRBD2
V: TRBV7-9
CDR3: CASSLTSASYEQYF
DNA: TGTGCCAGCAGTCTTACTAGCGCCTCCTACGAGCAGTACTTC

size: few
J: TRBJ2-1
D: TRBD2
V: TRBV28
CDR3: CASSPTSTSVLYNEQFF
DNA: TGTGCCAGCAGTCCAACCTCGACTAGCGTCCTTTACAATGAGCAGTTCTTC

size: many
J: TRBJ2-7
D: .
V: TRBV6-1
CDR3: CASSEGGTVFAGNDEQYF
DNA: TGTGCCAGCAGTGAGGGAGGGACAGTATTCGCGGGAAACGACGAGCAGTACTTC

size: many
J: TRBJ2-7
D: .
V: TRBV28
CDR3: CASSKSGLSYEQYF
DNA: TGTGCCAGCAGTAAGAGCGGGCTCTCCTACGAGCAGTACTTC

size: many
J: TRBJ2-5
D: .
V: TRBV10-3
CDR3: CAISVTRDDPRETQYF
DNA: TGTGCCATCAGTGTAACCCGGGACGACCCTCGGGAGACCCAGTACTTC

size: many
J: TRBJ2-1
D: TRBD2
V: TRBV3-1
CDR3: CASSQGTSGSDEQFF
DNA: TGTGCCAGCAGCCAAGGGACTAGCGGGAGTGATGAGCAGTTCTTC

size: few
J: TRBJ1-5
D: TRBD1
V: TRBV28
CDR3: CASSFRQGHYSNQPQHF
DNA: TGTGCCAGCAGTTTTAGACAGGGCCATTATAGCAATCAGCCCCAGCATTTT

size: many
J: TRBJ2-7
D: .
V: TRBV5-6
CDR3: CASSTLAFYEQYF
DNA: TGTGCCAGCAGCACACTAGCTTTCTACGAGCAGTACTTC

size: many
J: TRBJ2-2
D: .
V: TRBV5-1
CDR3: CASSYRDTGELFF
DNA: TGCGCCAGCAGCTACAGGGACACCGGGGAGCTGTTTTTT

size: few
J: TRBJ2-2
D: TRBD2
V: TRBV7-9
CDR3: CASSPEAGGPIGELFF
DNA: TGTGCCAGCAGCCCCGAAGCGGGGGGGCCTATCGGGGAGCTGTTTTTT

size: .
J: TRBJ1-1
D: TRBD1
V: TRBV18
CDR3: CASSPDTGGTEAFF
DNA: TGTGCCAGCTCGCCTGACACAGGGGGCACTGAAGCTTTCTTT

size: many
J: TRBJ2-1
D: .
V: TRBV5-1
CDR3: CASSLVGGARMNEQFF
DNA: TGCGCCAGCAGCTTGGTGGGGGGGGCCAGAATGAATGAGCAGTTCTTC

size: many
J: TRBJ2-3
D: TRBD1
V: TRBV11-2
CDR3: CASSPKGQGTDTQYF
DNA: TGTGCCAGCAGCCCGAAGGGACAGGGGACAGATACGCAGTATTTT

size: few
J: TRBJ2-7
D: .
V: TRBV28
CDR3: CASSSLGFRDNLFSYEQYF
DNA: TGTGCCAGCAGTTCCCTGGGGTTCCGGGACAATCTGTTCTCCTACGAGCAGTACTTC

size: many
J: TRBJ2-7
D: .
V: TRBV7-6
CDR3: CASSPTLYEQYF
DNA: TGTGCCAGCAGCCCGACGCTCTACGAGCAGTACTTC

size: many
J: TRBJ2-1
D: .
V: TRBV5-1
CDR3: CATSQGSYNEQFF
DNA: TGCGCCACGTCACAGGGCTCCTACAATGAGCAGTTCTTC

size: many
J: TRBJ2-7
D: TRBD1
V: TRBV7-9
CDR3: CASSDRGQGRKYF
DNA: TGTGCCAGCAGCGATCGGGGACAGGGAAGAAAGTACTTC

size: .
J: TRBJ2-3
D: .
V: TRBV7-9
CDR3: CASSPSGDTGQNF
DNA: TGTGCCAGCAGCCCATCGGGGGACACGGGCCAAAATTTT

size: many
J: TRBJ2-7
D: .
V: TRBV3-1
CDR3: CASSRNGRKWEQYF
DNA: TGTGCCAGCAGCCGCAACGGAAGGAAATGGGAGCAGTACTTC

size: many
J: TRBJ1-1
D: .
V: TRBV20-1
CDR3: CSARGPLNTEAFF
DNA: TGCAGTGCTAGAGGGCCGTTGAACACTGAAGCTTTCTTT

size: many
J: TRBJ1-1
D: .
V: TRBV9
CDR3: CASSGREAFF
DNA: TGTGCCAGCAGCGGGAGGGAAGCTTTCTTT

size: many
J: TRBJ2-5
D: TRBD2
V: TRBV12-3/TRBV12-4
CDR3: CASSPTSGGETQYF
DNA: TGTGCCAGCAGTCCAACTAGCGGGGGGGAGACCCAGTACTTC

size: many
J: TRBJ2-2
D: .
V: TRBV12-3/TRBV12-4
CDR3: CASSLRRAGELFF
DNA: TGTGCCAGCAGTTTACGACGGGCCGGGGAGCTGTTTTTT

size: many
J: TRBJ1-1
D: .
V: TRBV5-1
CDR3: CASSKAGLGRNTEAFF
DNA: TGCGCCAGCTCTAAGGCAGGCTTGGGGCGGAACACTGAAGCTTTCTTT

size: many
J: TRBJ2-7
D: .
V: TRBV5-5
CDR3: CASSFGVYEQYF
DNA: TGTGCCAGCAGCTTCGGGGTCTACGAGCAGTACTTC

size: .
J: TRBJ2-1
D: TRBD2
V: TRBV19
CDR3: CASSTGRRSGATNEQFF
DNA: TGTGCCAGTAGTACGGGGCGGCGAAGCGGGGCCACCAATGAGCAGTTCTTC

size: many
J: TRBJ2-3
D: TRBD2
V: TRBV7-6
CDR3: CASSLSGVSSTDTQYF
DNA: TGTGCCAGCAGTCTTAGCGGGGTCTCTAGCACAGATACGCAGTATTTT

size: many
J: TRBJ1-1
D: TRBD1
V: TRBV29-1
CDR3: CSAQPGQGTDGAFF
DNA: TGCAGCGCCCAACCGGGACAGGGTACGGATGGAGCTTTCTTT

size: many
J: TRBJ2-7
D: .
V: TRBV20-1
CDR3: CSARVGQGVYEQYF
DNA: TGCAGTGCTAGAGTTGGCCAGGGAGTCTACGAGCAGTACTTC

size: many
J: TRBJ2-7
D: TRBD1
V: TRBV20-1
CDR3: CSARARDRVYEQYF
DNA: TGCAGTGCTAGAGCCCGGGACAGGGTCTACGAGCAGTACTTC

size: many
J: TRBJ1-2
D: TRBD1
V: TRBV14
CDR3: CASSQAQGAYHGYTF
DNA: TGTGCCAGCAGCCAAGCCCAGGGGGCGTACCATGGCTACACCTTC

size: .
J: TRBJ2-1
D: TRBD2
V: TRBV5-1
CDR3: CASSTGTSGDNEQFF
DNA: TGCGCCAGCAGCACCGGGACTAGCGGAGACAATGAGCAGTTCTTC

size: few
J: TRBJ2-1
D: TRBD2
V: TRBV19
CDR3: CASSIRSAGDNEQFF
DNA: TGTGCCAGTAGTATTAGGTCCGCGGGAGACAATGAGCAGTTCTTC